The rows below give T cell receptor beta chains drawn from one sample of a study of T cell responses to AZD1222 COVID-19 vaccine. The protocol was immunoSEQ multiplex PCR, while the TCRdb copy is restricted to in-frame clones and leaves out a portion. Its listing shows more than 110,000 clones. The source material was peripheral blood. These receptors came from an adult in good health. The CDR3 runs from the conserved cysteine through the conserved F or W. Each record gives: J gene, D gene, V gene, CDR3 protein, CDR3 DNA. D genes are given only for firm matches.

J gene: TRBJ2-3
D gene: .
V gene: TRBV5-1
CDR3 protein: CASRASTRTWGADTQYF
CDR3 DNA: TGCGCCAGCAGGGCCTCGACCCGGACCTGGGGGGCAGATACGCAGTATTTT

J gene: TRBJ2-6
D gene: .
V gene: TRBV7-3
CDR3 protein: CASSLNEARSSSGANVLTF
CDR3 DNA: TGTGCCAGCAGCTTAAACGAGGCTAGAAGCAGCTCTGGGGCCAACGTCCTGACTTTC

J gene: TRBJ2-2
D gene: .
V gene: TRBV5-1
CDR3 protein: CASLPDAANTGELFF
CDR3 DNA: TGCGCCAGCCTTCCGGACGCAGCGAACACCGGGGAGCTGTTTTTT

J gene: TRBJ1-3
D gene: TRBD1
V gene: TRBV4-3
CDR3 protein: CASSQLGTAGNTIYF
CDR3 DNA: TGCGCCAGCAGCCAATTAGGGACAGCCGGGAACACCATATATTTT

J gene: TRBJ1-4
D gene: .
V gene: TRBV9
CDR3 protein: CASSVGGANEKLFF
CDR3 DNA: TGTGCCAGCAGCGTAGGGGGGGCTAATGAAAAACTGTTTTTT

J gene: TRBJ1-3
D gene: .
V gene: TRBV7-9
CDR3 protein: CASSPRGDIPGNTIYF
CDR3 DNA: TGTGCCAGCAGCCCGCGAGGTGACATCCCTGGAAACACCATATATTTT

J gene: TRBJ1-1
D gene: .
V gene: TRBV6-1
CDR3 protein: CASSDLGQLNTEAFF
CDR3 DNA: TGTGCCAGCAGTGATCTTGGACAACTGAACACTGAAGCTTTCTTT

J gene: TRBJ2-5
D gene: .
V gene: TRBV28
CDR3 protein: CASTTGLSGETQYF
CDR3 DNA: TGTGCCAGCACCACCGGACTATCTGGAGAGACCCAGTACTTC

J gene: TRBJ2-7
D gene: TRBD2
V gene: TRBV2
CDR3 protein: CASKAGGPKEQYF
CDR3 DNA: TGTGCCAGCAAGGCGGGGGGGCCGAAAGAGCAGTACTTC

J gene: TRBJ1-2
D gene: .
V gene: TRBV5-7
CDR3 protein: CASSPGAYNYGYTF
CDR3 DNA: TGTGCCAGCAGCCCCGGGGCCTACAACTATGGCTACACCTTC

J gene: TRBJ1-5
D gene: .
V gene: TRBV6-5
CDR3 protein: CASGWQNQPQHF
CDR3 DNA: TGTGCCAGCGGGTGGCAGAATCAGCCCCAGCATTTT

J gene: TRBJ1-4
D gene: .
V gene: TRBV19
CDR3 protein: CASSIMSNTHEKLFF
CDR3 DNA: TGTGCCAGTAGTATAATGAGCAACACACATGAAAAACTGTTTTTT

J gene: TRBJ2-1
D gene: TRBD1
V gene: TRBV6-1
CDR3 protein: CASSDRGQAYNEQFF
CDR3 DNA: TGTGCCAGCAGTGACAGGGGGCAGGCCTACAATGAGCAGTTCTTC

J gene: TRBJ2-3
D gene: .
V gene: TRBV20-1
CDR3 protein: CSASLTDTQYF
CDR3 DNA: TGCAGTGCTAGTCTCACAGATACGCAGTATTTT

J gene: TRBJ1-1
D gene: TRBD1
V gene: TRBV6-2/TRBV6-3
CDR3 protein: CASSTRPWDSCCAFF
CDR3 DNA: TGTGCCAGCAGCACCCGACCATGGGACAGTTGCTGTGCTTTCTTT

J gene: TRBJ2-3
D gene: .
V gene: TRBV4-3
CDR3 protein: CASSPLTGTDTQYF
CDR3 DNA: TGCGCCAGCAGCCCCCTCACTGGCACAGATACGCAGTATTTT

J gene: TRBJ1-5
D gene: .
V gene: TRBV28
CDR3 protein: CASNKWGDQPQHF
CDR3 DNA: TGTGCCAGCAACAAATGGGGAGATCAGCCCCAGCATTTT

J gene: TRBJ1-2
D gene: TRBD1
V gene: TRBV30
CDR3 protein: CAWTTGYGYTF
CDR3 DNA: TGTGCCTGGACGACAGGGTATGGCTACACCTTC

J gene: TRBJ2-3
D gene: .
V gene: TRBV30
CDR3 protein: CAWSFQYRGGTDTQYF
CDR3 DNA: TGTGCCTGGAGCTTCCAATACAGGGGGGGGACAGATACGCAGTATTTT

J gene: TRBJ2-1
D gene: .
V gene: TRBV6-4
CDR3 protein: CASRRGVGDNEQFF
CDR3 DNA: TGTGCCAGCAGGAGGGGTGTGGGGGACAATGAGCAGTTCTTC

J gene: TRBJ1-6
D gene: .
V gene: TRBV27
CDR3 protein: CASSLTTASPLHF
CDR3 DNA: TGTGCCAGCAGTTTAACTACAGCTTCACCCCTCCACTTT

J gene: TRBJ2-1
D gene: TRBD2
V gene: TRBV6-1
CDR3 protein: CASSDTSGGAHEQFF
CDR3 DNA: TGTGCCAGCAGTGATACTAGCGGGGGGGCCCATGAGCAGTTCTTC

J gene: TRBJ1-3
D gene: .
V gene: TRBV6-5
CDR3 protein: CASSYTGISSGNTIYF
CDR3 DNA: TGTGCCAGCAGTTATACAGGGATTTCCTCTGGAAACACCATATATTTT

J gene: TRBJ2-1
D gene: .
V gene: TRBV19
CDR3 protein: CASSIGGGVDEQFF
CDR3 DNA: TGTGCCAGTAGTATAGGGGGTGGGGTGGATGAGCAGTTCTTC

J gene: TRBJ2-5
D gene: .
V gene: TRBV3-1/TRBV3-2
CDR3 protein: CASSPTPQETQYF
CDR3 DNA: TGTGCCAGCAGCCCCACTCCTCAGGAGACCCAGTACTTC

J gene: TRBJ1-6
D gene: TRBD1
V gene: TRBV7-2
CDR3 protein: CASSFGDRVWSPLHF
CDR3 DNA: TGTGCCAGCAGCTTCGGGGACAGGGTTTGGTCACCCCTCCACTTT

J gene: TRBJ1-1
D gene: .
V gene: TRBV11-3
CDR3 protein: CASSYAGINTEAFF
CDR3 DNA: TGTGCCAGCAGCTACGCCGGGATAAACACTGAAGCTTTCTTT

J gene: TRBJ1-2
D gene: .
V gene: TRBV3-1/TRBV3-2
CDR3 protein: CASRQGPGSSGYTF
CDR3 DNA: TGTGCCAGCAGACAAGGGCCCGGGAGTTCTGGCTACACCTTC

J gene: TRBJ1-1
D gene: TRBD1
V gene: TRBV9
CDR3 protein: CASSVGTGTEAFF
CDR3 DNA: TGTGCCAGCAGCGTGGGGACAGGAACTGAAGCTTTCTTT

J gene: TRBJ2-7
D gene: TRBD1
V gene: TRBV5-1
CDR3 protein: CASSRTGTYEQYF
CDR3 DNA: TGCGCCAGCAGCCGGACAGGGACCTACGAGCAGTACTTC

J gene: TRBJ1-2
D gene: TRBD1
V gene: TRBV5-4
CDR3 protein: CASSSLRGTGVDGYTF
CDR3 DNA: TGTGCCAGCAGCTCGTTACGTGGGACAGGGGTTGACGGCTACACCTTC

J gene: TRBJ2-3
D gene: TRBD2
V gene: TRBV11-3
CDR3 protein: CASSLDLASGSTDTQYF
CDR3 DNA: TGTGCCAGCAGCTTAGATCTGGCTAGCGGAAGCACAGATACGCAGTATTTT

J gene: TRBJ2-7
D gene: .
V gene: TRBV2
CDR3 protein: CASIKGLSSYEQYF
CDR3 DNA: TGTGCCAGCATTAAAGGACTTAGCTCCTACGAGCAGTACTTC

J gene: TRBJ1-2
D gene: .
V gene: TRBV27
CDR3 protein: CASSFSRTGDYGYTF
CDR3 DNA: TGTGCCAGCAGTTTTTCTAGGACGGGGGACTATGGCTACACCTTC

J gene: TRBJ2-3
D gene: .
V gene: TRBV11-2
CDR3 protein: CASSSGQTGDTQYF
CDR3 DNA: TGTGCCAGCAGCTCGGGACAAACTGGGGATACGCAGTATTTT

J gene: TRBJ2-1
D gene: .
V gene: TRBV21-1
CDR3 protein: CASSKGGQGHHEQFF
CDR3 DNA: TGTGCCAGCAGCAAAGGGGGACAGGGGCACCATGAGCAGTTCTTC

J gene: TRBJ2-7
D gene: TRBD1
V gene: TRBV6-4
CDR3 protein: CASSVGTGTRSYEQYF
CDR3 DNA: TGTGCCAGCAGTGTCGGGACAGGGACAAGGAGCTACGAGCAGTACTTC

J gene: TRBJ2-3
D gene: .
V gene: TRBV5-4
CDR3 protein: CASSRDPGRTDTQYF
CDR3 DNA: TGTGCCAGCAGCAGGGACCCGGGACGCACAGATACGCAGTATTTT

J gene: TRBJ1-3
D gene: TRBD1
V gene: TRBV30
CDR3 protein: CASTGDSGNTIYF
CDR3 DNA: TGTGCCTCGACAGGGGACTCTGGAAACACCATATATTTT

J gene: TRBJ2-5
D gene: .
V gene: TRBV7-9
CDR3 protein: CASSPRRLDTDQETQYF
CDR3 DNA: TGTGCCAGCAGCCCGCGTCGACTTGACACGGACCAAGAGACCCAGTACTTC

J gene: TRBJ1-1
D gene: .
V gene: TRBV6-2/TRBV6-3
CDR3 protein: CASSYSSPGFGTEAFF
CDR3 DNA: TGTGCCAGCAGTTACAGTTCGCCGGGGTTTGGCACTGAAGCTTTCTTT

J gene: TRBJ2-1
D gene: .
V gene: TRBV30
CDR3 protein: CAWRARGNEQFF
CDR3 DNA: TGTGCCTGGAGAGCTAGGGGCAATGAGCAGTTCTTC

J gene: TRBJ2-3
D gene: .
V gene: TRBV11-2
CDR3 protein: CASSTRAPSTDTQYF
CDR3 DNA: TGTGCCAGCAGCACTCGGGCCCCTTCCACAGATACGCAGTATTTT